This T cell receptor beta chain was sequenced in a study of PD-1 blockade in classical Hodgkin lymphoma. This CDR3 spans 16 amino acids. Per the germline V gene, CDR1 is SEHNR and CDR2 is FQNEAQ (reference sequence). V lost 2 bases and J 8 bases, leaving 19 bases between the germline ends. This clone was found once. Sequenced by immunoSEQ multiplex PCR; TCRdb stores in-frame clones only, minus some. This sample has approximately 80,000 clones, with 89% found just once. Relapse was seen in all patients after autologous stem cell transplantation, and brentuximab vedotin exposure was variable. The receptor comes from a human donor with classical Hodgkin lymphoma. Sequenced material: peripheral blood mononuclear cells (PBMCs), taken at baseline. The V gene is TRBV7-9, the J gene TRBJ2-1; no reliable D call. The CDR3 is CASSLWSQSGLHEQFF. The CDR3 DNA sequence: TGTGCCAGCAGCTTATGGAGCCAGTCGGGTCTCCATGAGCAGTTCTTC.